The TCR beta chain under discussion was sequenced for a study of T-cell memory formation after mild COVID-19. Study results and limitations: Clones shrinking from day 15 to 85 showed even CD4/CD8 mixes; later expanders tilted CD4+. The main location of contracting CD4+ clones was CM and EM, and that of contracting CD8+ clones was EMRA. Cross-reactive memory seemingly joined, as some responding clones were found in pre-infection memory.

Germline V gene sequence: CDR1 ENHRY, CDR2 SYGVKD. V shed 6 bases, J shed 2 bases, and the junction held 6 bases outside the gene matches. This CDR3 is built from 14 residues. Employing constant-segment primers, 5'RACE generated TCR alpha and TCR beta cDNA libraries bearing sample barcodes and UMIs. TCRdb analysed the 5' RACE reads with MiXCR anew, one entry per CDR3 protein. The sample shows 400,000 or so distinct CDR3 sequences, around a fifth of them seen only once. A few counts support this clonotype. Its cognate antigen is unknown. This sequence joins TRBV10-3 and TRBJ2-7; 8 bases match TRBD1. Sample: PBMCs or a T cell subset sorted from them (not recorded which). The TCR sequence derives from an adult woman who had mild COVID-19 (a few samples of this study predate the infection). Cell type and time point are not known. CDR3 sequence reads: CAIRARTGPYEQYF. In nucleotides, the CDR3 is TGTGCCATCAGGGCACGGACAGGGCCCTACGAGCAGTACTTC.